The next 5 T cell receptor beta chains were all read from a single sample in a study of identical twins. From the 5' RACE reads, TCRdb called clonotypes with MiXCR, one entry per CDR3 protein. The repertoire includes a few hundred thousand distinct CDR3 sequences, about 15% of them detected once, and 0.44% sits in the top ten. This sample also belongs to another study, concerning yellow fever vaccine responses in identical twins.

Sample: CD4+ T cells sorted from blood. The receptors stem from a woman aged 18-29 years in good health.

At least ten counts were recorded for this clonotype. The chain combines TRBV7-3 with TRBJ1-5; D is unresolved. Germline V lookup: CDR1 SGHTA, CDR2 FQGTGA. The CDR3 consists of 13 residues. Trimming took off 1 base at V and 3 bases at J, with 4 bases between the two ends. CDR3 sequence: CASSLNVNQPQHF. The CDR3 nucleotides are TGTGCCAGCAGCTTAAACGTCAATCAGCCCCAGCATTTT.

This clonotype was counted a few times. CDR3 residues: CASSFSDSNTGELFF. CDR3 DNA: TGTGCCAGCAGCTTTTCGGACTCGAACACCGGGGAGCTGTTTTTT. This rearrangement joins TRBV5-5 to TRBJ2-2; tentatively, D is TRBD2 (5 bases). This CDR3 comprises 15 residues. Germline CDR1 is SGHKS and CDR2 is YYEKEE (reference sequence). Trimming stripped 2 bases from V and 0 bases from J, with 8 bases between.

The J gene is TRBJ1-1, the V gene TRBV20-1; TRBD1 matches at 7 bases. The germline gives CDR1 DFQATT, CDR2 SNEGSKA (reference sequence). The CDR3 is 13 residues long. The J segment lost 4 bases and the V segment lost 6 bases, leaving 8 bases of the junction unmatched. For the CDR3, the DNA is TGCAGTGCGCCGGGACAGAGGAGCACTGAAGCTTTCTTT. Translation gives CSAPGQRSTEAFF.

This clonotype was found many times. The chain joins TRBV7-9 to TRBJ2-3; D gene uncertain. The CDR3 is 14 residues long. CDR1 is SEHNR, CDR2 FQNEAQ, per germline (reference sequence). With 0 bases removed from V and 1 base from J, the gap between germline ends came to 5 bases. The CDR3 sequence is CASSLAPGTDTQYF. As DNA, the CDR3 is TGTGCCAGCAGCTTAGCACCCGGCACAGATACGCAGTATTTT. Combining the CDR3 with reference TRBV7-9 and TRBJ2-3 gives the whole variable domain DTGVSQNPRHKITKRGQNVTFRCDPISEHNRLYWYRQTLGQGPEFLTYFQNEAQLEKSRLLSDRFSAERPKGSFSTLEIQRTEQGDSAMYLCASSLAPGTDTQYFGPGTRLTVL.

This clonotype was seen a handful of times. The chain joins TRBV14 to TRBJ2-2; perhaps TRBD1 as D (6 bases). The CDR3 has 14 residues. The V end lost 5 bases, the J end lost 6 bases, and 13 bases lay between the germline ends. Germline loops: CDR1 SGHDN, CDR2 FVKESK. The CDR3 DNA follows: TGTGCCAGCAGCACAGGGAAAGGGGCCGGGGAGCTGTTTTTT. As protein: CASSTGKGAGELFF.